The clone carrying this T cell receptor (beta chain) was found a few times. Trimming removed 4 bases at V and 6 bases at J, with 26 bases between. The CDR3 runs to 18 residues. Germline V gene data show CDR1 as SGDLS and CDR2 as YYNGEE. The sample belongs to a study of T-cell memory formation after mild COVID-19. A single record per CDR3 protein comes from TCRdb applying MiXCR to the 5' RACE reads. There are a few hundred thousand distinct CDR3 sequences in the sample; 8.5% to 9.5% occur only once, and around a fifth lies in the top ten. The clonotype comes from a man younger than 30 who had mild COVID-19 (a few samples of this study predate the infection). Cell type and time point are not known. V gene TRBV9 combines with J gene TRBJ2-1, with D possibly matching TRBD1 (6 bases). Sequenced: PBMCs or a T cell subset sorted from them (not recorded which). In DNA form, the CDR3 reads TGTGCCAGCAGCCCCGGTACAGGGAGTAATAAACGCGGCAATGAGCAGTTCTTC. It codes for CASSPGTGSNKRGNEQFF. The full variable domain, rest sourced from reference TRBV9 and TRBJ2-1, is DSGVTQTPKHLITATGQRVTLRCSPRSGDLSVYWYQQSLDQGLQFLIQYYNGEERAKGNILERFSAQQFPDLHSELNLSSLELGDSALYFCASSPGTGSNKRGNEQFFGPGTRLTVL.